The present entry profiles one TCR beta chain with its context. What it recognizes is unknown. The sample comes from a study of Tregs in tolerant kidney transplant recipients. Assay: immunoSEQ multiplex PCR; the TCRdb copy retains only in-frame clones and omits some. The sample consists of around 78,000 clones, approximately 89% of them appearing once. CDR3 length equals 15 residues. V dropped 1 base and J dropped 3; count of bases not matched to a gene: 5. Germline V CDR1 and CDR2: SGHDT, YYEEEE. Points from the study as a whole: Biological reproducibility was not directly addressed in this study.

This chain connects TRBV5-6 to TRBJ2-7, with 9 bases matching TRBD2. The sequencing used Tregs from blood, collected before the transplant. This TCR derives from a human donor who received a combined kidney and bone marrow transplant. The CDR3 loop is CASSLRLAGNYEQYF. CDR3 sequence (DNA): TGTGCCAGCAGCTTGCGGCTAGCGGGAAACTACGAGCAGTACTTC. Using reference TRBV5-6 and TRBJ2-7 for the parts outside the CDR3, the full variable domain is DAGVTQSPTHLIKTRGQQVTLRCSPKSGHDTVSWYQQALGQGPQFIFQYYEEEERQRGNFPDRFSGHQFPNYSSELNVNALLLGDSALYLCASSLRLAGNYEQYFGPGTRLTVT.